This TCR beta chain was identified in a study of cytomegalovirus exposure and HLA in healthy donors. Study results and caveats: There were some 150 TCR beta chains listed as cytomegalovirus-associated.

As for this clone: Its antigen remains unidentified.

Both 60 Vbeta primers and 13 Jbeta primers went into the PCR. The data were produced by immunoSEQ multiplex PCR, yet TCRdb's version contains in-frame clones alone and is incomplete. The table lists around 190,000 clones, roughly 77% of them singletons, with around 3.5% in the top ten. The germline V gene has CDR1 LGHNA and CDR2 YNFKEQ. The CDR3 is 14 amino acids. Trimming shortened V by 0 bases and J by 0 bases, and 3 bases separated the two germline ends. V usage is TRBV4-2 and J usage is TRBJ1-5, with unresolved D. This TCR came from a man aged 40-49 years in good health and CMV-seropositive. Material for sequencing was PBMCs. The CDR3 is CASSQDVSNQPQHF. DNA for the CDR3: TGTGCCAGCAGCCAAGACGTTAGCAATCAGCCCCAGCATTTT.